Listed below are T cell receptor beta chains from one sample, sequenced in a study of CD8 T cells in ankylosing spondylitis. TCRdb independently ran MiXCR on the 5' RACE reads; one entry per CDR3 protein. The sample holds roughly 230,000 distinct CDR3 sequences; 18% are singletons and the top ten take around 32%. Sequencing was done on a sample of blood, either unsorted or a sorted T cell fraction (not recorded which). All receptors come from a male donor with ankylosing spondylitis or in good health (not recorded which). Both conserved end residues are part of each CDR3. The D gene is left open where the match is weak. The size entry is marked missing in some rows and otherwise reads once, few, many or a size class.

TRBJ2-7	-	-	TRBV7-8	CASSSLLLTETDYEQYF	TGTGCCAGCAGCTCCCTATTACTAACCGAGACAGACTACGAGCAGTACTTC
TRBJ2-5	-	-	TRBV2	CASSGPGIQETQYF	TGTGCCAGCAGTGGGCCGGGAATACAAGAGACCCAGTACTTC
TRBJ1-5	-	-	TRBV21-1	CATIFELNSNQPQHF	TGTGCCACCATCTTCGAGTTAAATAGCAATCAGCCCCAGCATTTT
TRBJ2-1	-	many	TRBV9	CASSAGYIEQFF	TGTGCCAGCAGCGCCGGATATATTGAGCAGTTCTTC
TRBJ2-7	TRBD2	-	TRBV5-6	CASSLLAATYEQYF	TGTGCCAGCAGCTTGCTAGCGGCAACCTACGAGCAGTACTTC
TRBJ2-3	TRBD2	many	TRBV4-2	CASSQDPAGGLGPDTQYF	TGTGCCAGCAGCCAAGATCCTGCGGGAGGATTGGGGCCAGATACGCAGTATTTT
TRBJ2-5	TRBD2	few	TRBV28	CASSPLAGETQYF	TGTGCCAGCAGTCCGCTAGCGGGCGAGACCCAGTACTTC
TRBJ2-7	TRBD1	-	TRBV2	CASLDPGQGPYEQYF	TGTGCCAGCCTAGACCCGGGACAGGGCCCCTACGAGCAGTACTTC
TRBJ2-7	-	few	TRBV25-1	CASNSGYEQYF	TGTGCCAGTAATAGCGGTTACGAGCAGTACTTC
TRBJ2-3	TRBD1	-	TRBV11-2	CASSPGGQGGTDTQYF	TGTGCCAGCAGCCCCGGGGGACAGGGCGGCACAGATACGCAGTATTTT
TRBJ2-1	-	many	TRBV28	CASSLPARASSYNEQFF	TGTGCCAGCAGTTTGCCGGCCAGGGCGAGCTCCTACAATGAGCAGTTCTTC
TRBJ2-1	-	-	TRBV10-3	CASTPSEIYNEQFF	TGTGCCAGTACCCCTAGCGAGATCTACAATGAGCAGTTCTTC
TRBJ1-1	TRBD1	-	TRBV12-3/TRBV12-4	CASSPKRQGSTEAFF	TGTGCCAGCAGTCCGAAAAGACAGGGAAGCACTGAAGCTTTCTTT
TRBJ2-7	-	few	TRBV5-1	CASSLNRELYEQYF	TGCGCCAGCAGCTTAAACAGGGAACTCTACGAGCAGTACTTC
TRBJ2-2	TRBD1	many	TRBV6-5	CASSYGEGQGWSGELFF	TGTGCCAGCAGTTACGGAGAAGGACAGGGCTGGTCCGGGGAGCTGTTTTTT
TRBJ2-1	-	few	TRBV4-1	CASSQVAGTTFFNEQFF	TGCGCCAGCAGCCAAGTCGCCGGGACAACGTTTTTTAATGAGCAGTTCTTC
TRBJ2-6	TRBD1	few	TRBV6-1	CASGRDRVLSGANVLTF	TGTGCCAGCGGCCGGGACAGGGTTCTATCTGGGGCCAACGTCCTGACTTTC
TRBJ2-7	-	few	TRBV27	CASSFTGAVYEQYF	TGTGCCAGCAGTTTCACGGGGGCCGTTTACGAGCAGTACTTC
TRBJ2-7	TRBD1	-	TRBV20-1	CSALEADRGPYEQYF	TGCAGTGCTCTTGAGGCGGACAGGGGGCCCTACGAGCAGTACTTC
TRBJ2-5	TRBD1	few	TRBV20-1	CSARGDSHQETQYF	TGCAGTGCTAGGGGGGACAGCCACCAAGAGACCCAGTACTTC
TRBJ2-7	TRBD2	-	TRBV7-3	CASSSGLAGPHEQYF	TGTGCCAGCAGCTCGGGACTAGCGGGACCTCACGAGCAGTACTTC
TRBJ2-1	-	once	TRBV5-5	CASSTDTSSYNEQFF	TGTGCCAGCAGCACGGACACGAGCTCCTACAATGAGCAGTTCTTC
TRBJ2-5	-	-	TRBV7-3	CASSLLGGAETQYF	TGTGCCAGCAGCTTATTGGGGGGAGCAGAGACCCAGTACTTC
TRBJ1-4	-	few	TRBV19	CASSIDGGSNEKLFF	TGTGCCAGTAGTATCGACGGGGGATCTAATGAAAAACTGTTTTTT
TRBJ2-2	-	many	TRBV25-1	CASSEYGDTGELFF	TGTGCCAGCAGTGAATACGGGGACACCGGGGAGCTGTTTTTT
TRBJ2-7	-	-	TRBV29-1	CSVVQRNSYEQSF	TGCAGCGTTGTCCAGCGGAACTCCTACGAGCAGTCCTTC
TRBJ2-3	-	-	TRBV10-3	CAISEVDSTDTQYF	TGTGCCATCAGTGAGGTGGACAGCACAGATACGCAGTATTTT
TRBJ2-2	TRBD2	few	TRBV6-5	CASSYGGRYTGELFF	TGTGCCAGCAGTTATGGCGGGAGGTACACCGGGGAGCTGTTTTTT
TRBJ2-3	TRBD2	few	TRBV5-1	CASSPRGLAGGSSTDTQYF	TGCGCCAGCAGCCCACGGGGACTAGCGGGAGGGAGTAGCACAGATACGCAGTATTTT
TRBJ2-1	-	few	TRBV4-2	CASSQDGYTEQFF	TGTGCCAGCAGCCAAGACGGATATACGGAGCAGTTCTTC
TRBJ2-1	TRBD2	-	TRBV6-1	CATRLADSYNEQFF	TGTGCCACGAGGCTAGCGGACTCCTACAATGAGCAGTTCTTC
TRBJ2-2	TRBD2	few	TRBV12-3/TRBV12-4	CASSFFSGSSEELFF	TGTGCCAGCAGTTTCTTTAGCGGGAGTTCGGAGGAGCTGTTTTTT
TRBJ1-3	-	many	TRBV5-1	CASSPEQGQRNTIYF	TGCGCCAGCAGCCCCGAGCAGGGGCAAAGAAACACCATATATTTT
TRBJ2-3	TRBD2	-	TRBV4-1	CASSQDLREGLYTQYF	TGCGCCAGCAGCCAAGATTTGCGGGAGGGCCTCTATACGCAGTATTTT
TRBJ2-7	TRBD1	-	TRBV20-1	CSALEDRGVHEQYF	TGCAGTGCCCTAGAGGACAGGGGAGTACACGAGCAGTACTTC
TRBJ2-5	TRBD2	-	TRBV7-8	CASSFQIGASGSELETQYF	TGTGCCAGCAGCTTTCAGATTGGGGCTAGCGGGAGTGAGTTGGAGACCCAGTACTTC
TRBJ2-2	-	few	TRBV5-6	CASSSIGGWDFLNTGELFF	TGTGCCAGCAGCTCCATTGGTGGATGGGACTTTCTTAACACCGGGGAGCTGTTTTTT
TRBJ2-7	-	-	TRBV3-1	CASSQESREQYF	TGTGCCAGCAGCCAAGAGTCGCGTGAGCAGTACTTC
TRBJ2-5	-	-	TRBV5-1	CASSLLGRSVQETQYF	TGCGCCAGCAGCTTGCTCGGGAGATCGGTACAAGAGACCCAGTACTTC
TRBJ1-4	-	once	TRBV5-1	CASSPGTVLEKLFF	TGCGCCAGCAGTCCCGGGACCGTCCTTGAAAAACTGTTTTTT
TRBJ1-5	-	-	TRBV4-1	CASSPKAQAFNQPQHF	TGCGCCAGCAGCCCAAAGGCCCAGGCGTTTAATCAGCCCCAGCATTTT
TRBJ2-3	TRBD2	few	TRBV29-1	CSVEDFGGSSYTDTQYF	TGCAGCGTTGAAGACTTCGGCGGGAGCTCTTACACAGATACGCAGTATTTT
TRBJ2-7	TRBD2	-	TRBV4-1	CASSQGPLGTSSYEQYF	TGCGCCAGCAGCCAAGGACCATTGGGGACTAGCTCCTACGAGCAGTACTTC
TRBJ2-7	-	few	TRBV3-1	CASSQGWPGSSYEQYF	TGTGCCAGCAGCCAAGGATGGCCGGGGTCCTCCTACGAGCAGTACTTC
TRBJ2-5	-	-	TRBV11-2	CASSLGGSGRETQYF	TGTGCCAGCAGCTTAGGAGGCTCGGGGAGGGAGACCCAGTACTTC
TRBJ2-3	TRBD2	once	TRBV11-2	CASSLSGLAVITDTQYF	TGTGCCAGCAGCTTATCGGGACTAGCGGTAATAACAGATACGCAGTATTTT
TRBJ2-1	-	-	TRBV5-6	CASSVVRNSYEQFF	TGTGCCAGCAGCGTAGTAAGGAATTCTTATGAGCAGTTCTTC
TRBJ1-5	-	-	TRBV12-3/TRBV12-4	CASSPQNPWGQPQHF	TGTGCCAGCAGTCCTCAAAATCCGTGGGGACAGCCCCAGCATTTT
TRBJ2-5	-	few	TRBV29-1	CSAQGGLGVETQYF	TGCAGCGCCCAGGGGGGTCTGGGGGTTGAGACCCAGTACTTC
TRBJ1-5	-	-	TRBV12-3/TRBV12-4	CASSFRVNNQPQHF	TGTGCCAGCAGTTTCAGGGTCAACAATCAGCCCCAGCATTTT
TRBJ2-1	TRBD2	-	TRBV27	CASSPATSGVWGEQFF	TGTGCCAGCAGCCCTGCGACTAGCGGGGTATGGGGTGAGCAGTTCTTC
TRBJ2-2	TRBD2	-	TRBV2	CASFSGVGTGELFF	TGTGCCAGCTTCAGCGGGGTGGGCACCGGGGAGCTGTTTTTT
TRBJ2-1	TRBD2	few	TRBV6-1	CASSMGTSGRNEQFF	TGTGCCAGCAGTATGGGGACTAGCGGGAGAAATGAGCAGTTCTTC